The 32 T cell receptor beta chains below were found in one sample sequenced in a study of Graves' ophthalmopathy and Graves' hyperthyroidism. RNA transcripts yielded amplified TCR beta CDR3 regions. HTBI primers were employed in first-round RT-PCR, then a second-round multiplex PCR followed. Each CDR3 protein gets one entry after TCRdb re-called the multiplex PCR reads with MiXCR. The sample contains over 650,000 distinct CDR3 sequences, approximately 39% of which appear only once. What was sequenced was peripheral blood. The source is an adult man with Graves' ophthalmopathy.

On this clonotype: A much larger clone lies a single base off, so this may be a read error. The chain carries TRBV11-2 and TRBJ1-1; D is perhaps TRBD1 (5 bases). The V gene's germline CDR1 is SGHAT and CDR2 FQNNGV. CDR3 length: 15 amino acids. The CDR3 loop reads CASSSRTRDPTVAFF. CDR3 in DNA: TGTGCCAGCAGCTCGCGGACCCGGGACCCCACTGTAGCTTTCTTT.

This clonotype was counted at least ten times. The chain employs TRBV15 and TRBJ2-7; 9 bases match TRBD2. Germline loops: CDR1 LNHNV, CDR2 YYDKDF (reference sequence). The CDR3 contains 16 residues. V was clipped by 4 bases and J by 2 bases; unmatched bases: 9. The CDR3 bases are TGTGCCACCAGCACCGGGGGACTAGCCCTACCCTACGAGCAGTACTTC. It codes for CATSTGGLALPYEQYF.

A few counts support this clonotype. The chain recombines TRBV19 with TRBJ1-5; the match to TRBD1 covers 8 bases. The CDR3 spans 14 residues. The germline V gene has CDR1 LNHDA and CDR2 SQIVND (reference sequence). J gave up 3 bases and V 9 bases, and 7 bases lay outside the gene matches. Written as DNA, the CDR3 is TGTGCCAGCTCCGGGACAGGTCCCAATCAGCCCCAGCATTTT. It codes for CASSGTGPNQPQHF.

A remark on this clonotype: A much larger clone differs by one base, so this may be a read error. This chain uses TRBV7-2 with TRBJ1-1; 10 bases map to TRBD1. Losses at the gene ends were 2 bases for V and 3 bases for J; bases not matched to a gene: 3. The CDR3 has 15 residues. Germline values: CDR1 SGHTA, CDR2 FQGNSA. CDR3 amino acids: CASSLTGTGDTEAFF. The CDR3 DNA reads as TGTGCCAGCAGCTTAACCGGGACAGGGGACACTGAAGCTTTCTTT.

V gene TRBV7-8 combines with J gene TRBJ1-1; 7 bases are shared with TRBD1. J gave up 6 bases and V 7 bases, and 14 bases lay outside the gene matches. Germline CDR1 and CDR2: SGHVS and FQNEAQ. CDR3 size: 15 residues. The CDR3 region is CASISLETGTSEAFF. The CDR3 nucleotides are TGTGCCAGCATCTCCTTGGAGACAGGGACCTCTGAAGCTTTCTTT.

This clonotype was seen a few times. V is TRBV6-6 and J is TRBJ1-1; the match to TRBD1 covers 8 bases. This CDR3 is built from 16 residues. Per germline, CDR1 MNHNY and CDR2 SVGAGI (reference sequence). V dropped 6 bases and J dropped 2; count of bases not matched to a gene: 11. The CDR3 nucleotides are TGTGCCAGCAGGAGAGCCGGACAGGGCAGTAACACTGAAGCTTTCTTT. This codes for CASRRAGQGSNTEAFF.

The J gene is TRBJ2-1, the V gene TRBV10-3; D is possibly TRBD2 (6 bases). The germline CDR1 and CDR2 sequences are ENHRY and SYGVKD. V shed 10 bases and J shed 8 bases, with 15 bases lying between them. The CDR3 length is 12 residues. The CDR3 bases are TGTGCCAACTCTGGCGGGGATGATGAGCAGTTCTTC. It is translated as CANSGGDDEQFF.

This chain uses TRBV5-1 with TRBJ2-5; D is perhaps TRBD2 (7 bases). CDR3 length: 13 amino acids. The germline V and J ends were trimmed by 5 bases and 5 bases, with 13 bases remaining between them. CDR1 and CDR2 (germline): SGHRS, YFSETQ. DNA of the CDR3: TGCGCCAGCAGGAAAGGGGGGGTGGAGACCCAGTACTTC. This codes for CASRKGGVETQYF. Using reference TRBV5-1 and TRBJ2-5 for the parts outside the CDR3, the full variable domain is KAGVTQTPRYLIKTRGQQVTLSCSPISGHRSVSWYQQTPGQGLQFLFEYFSETQRNKGNFPGRFSGRQFSNSRSEMNVSTLELGDSALYLCASRKGGVETQYFGPGTRLLVL.

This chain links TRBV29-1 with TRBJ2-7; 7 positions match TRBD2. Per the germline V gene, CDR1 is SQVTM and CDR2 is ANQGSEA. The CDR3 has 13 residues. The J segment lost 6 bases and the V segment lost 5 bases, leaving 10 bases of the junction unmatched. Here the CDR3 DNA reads TGCAGCGTTAGTGGCGGGAGAAACTCCGAGCAGTACTTC. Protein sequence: CSVSGGRNSEQYF.

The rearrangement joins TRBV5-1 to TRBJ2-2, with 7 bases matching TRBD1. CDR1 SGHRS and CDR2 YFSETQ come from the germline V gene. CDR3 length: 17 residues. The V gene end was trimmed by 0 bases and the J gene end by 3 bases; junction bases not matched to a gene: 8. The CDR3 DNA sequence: TGCGCCAGCAGCTTGGAACCCGGGACAGCATACACCGGGGAGCTGTTTTTT. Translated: CASSLEPGTAYTGELFF.

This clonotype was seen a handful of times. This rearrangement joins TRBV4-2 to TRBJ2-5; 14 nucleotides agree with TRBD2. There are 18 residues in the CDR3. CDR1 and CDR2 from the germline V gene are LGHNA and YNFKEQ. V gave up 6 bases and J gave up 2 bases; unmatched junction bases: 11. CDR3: CASSYSVGLAGVQETQYF. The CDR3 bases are TGTGCCAGCAGTTACTCTGTGGGACTAGCGGGGGTACAAGAGACCCAGTACTTC.

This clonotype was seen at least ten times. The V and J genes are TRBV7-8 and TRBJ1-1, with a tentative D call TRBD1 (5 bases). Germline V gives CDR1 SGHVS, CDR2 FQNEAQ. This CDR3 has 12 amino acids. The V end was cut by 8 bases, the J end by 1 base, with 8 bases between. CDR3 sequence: CASRDRNTEAFF. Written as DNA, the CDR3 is TGTGCCAGCCGAGACAGGAACACTGAAGCTTTCTTT.

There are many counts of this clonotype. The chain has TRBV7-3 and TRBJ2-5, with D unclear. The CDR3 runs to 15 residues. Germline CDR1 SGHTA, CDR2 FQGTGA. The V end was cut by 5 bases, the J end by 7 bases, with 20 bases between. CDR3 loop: CASSPSWVARMTQYF. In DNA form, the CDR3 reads TGTGCCAGCAGCCCGTCGTGGGTAGCCCGCATGACCCAGTACTTC. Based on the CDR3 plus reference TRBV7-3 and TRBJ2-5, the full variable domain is GAGVSQTPSNKVTEKGKYVELRCDPISGHTALYWYRQSLGQGPEFLIYFQGTGAADDSGLPNDRFFAVRPEGSVSTLKIQRTERGDSAVYLCASSPSWVARMTQYFGPGTRLLVL.

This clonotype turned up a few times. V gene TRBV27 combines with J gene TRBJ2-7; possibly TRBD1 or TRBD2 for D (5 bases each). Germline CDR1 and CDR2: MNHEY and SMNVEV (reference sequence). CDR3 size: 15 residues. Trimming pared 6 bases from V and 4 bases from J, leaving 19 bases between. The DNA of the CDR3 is TGTGCCAGCAGCGAATCGCTGTTTGGGACGTACGAGCAGTACTTC. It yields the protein CASSESLFGTYEQYF.

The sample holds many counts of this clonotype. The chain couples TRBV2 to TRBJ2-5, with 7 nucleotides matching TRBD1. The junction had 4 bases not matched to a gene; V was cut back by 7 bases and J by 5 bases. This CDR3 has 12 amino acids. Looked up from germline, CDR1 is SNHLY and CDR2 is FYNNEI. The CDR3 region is CASTGQAETQYF. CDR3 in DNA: TGTGCCAGCACTGGACAGGCGGAGACCCAGTACTTC.

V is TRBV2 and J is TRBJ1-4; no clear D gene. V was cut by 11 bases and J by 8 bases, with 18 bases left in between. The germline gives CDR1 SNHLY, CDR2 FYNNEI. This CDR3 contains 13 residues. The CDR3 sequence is CAAPGPAGEKLFF. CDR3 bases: TGTGCCGCACCAGGCCCGGCCGGAGAAAAACTGTTTTTT.

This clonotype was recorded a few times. The DNA of the CDR3 is TGTGCCAGCAGTCCGGGACTAGCGGGAGTATCTTCCTACGAGCAGTACTTC. Encoded protein: CASSPGLAGVSSYEQYF. V usage is TRBV2 and J usage is TRBJ2-7, with 14 bases matching TRBD2. The CDR3 is 17 residues long. Germline lookup yields CDR1 SNHLY and CDR2 FYNNEI. Losses at the gene ends were 5 bases for V and 1 base for J; bases not matched to a gene: 7.

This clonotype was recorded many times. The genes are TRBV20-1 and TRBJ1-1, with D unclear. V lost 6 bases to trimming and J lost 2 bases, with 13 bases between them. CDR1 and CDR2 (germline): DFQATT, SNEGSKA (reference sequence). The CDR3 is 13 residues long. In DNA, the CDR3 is TGCAGTGCCACCCGCGACGGTAACACTGAAGCTTTCTTT. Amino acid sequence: CSATRDGNTEAFF.

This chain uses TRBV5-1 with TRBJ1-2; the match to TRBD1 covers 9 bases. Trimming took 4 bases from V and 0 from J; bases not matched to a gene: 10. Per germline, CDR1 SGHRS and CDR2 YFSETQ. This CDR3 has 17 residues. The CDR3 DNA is TGCGCCAGCAGCCCAGGCCGAGGGACAGGGTCTAACTATGGCTACACCTTC. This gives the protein CASSPGRGTGSNYGYTF.

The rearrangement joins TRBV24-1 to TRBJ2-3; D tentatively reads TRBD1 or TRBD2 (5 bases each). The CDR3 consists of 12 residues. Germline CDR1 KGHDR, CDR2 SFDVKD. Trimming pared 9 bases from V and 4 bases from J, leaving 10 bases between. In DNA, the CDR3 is TGTGCCACCGCAGGGAGCTCAGATACGCAGTATTTT. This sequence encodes CATAGSSDTQYF.

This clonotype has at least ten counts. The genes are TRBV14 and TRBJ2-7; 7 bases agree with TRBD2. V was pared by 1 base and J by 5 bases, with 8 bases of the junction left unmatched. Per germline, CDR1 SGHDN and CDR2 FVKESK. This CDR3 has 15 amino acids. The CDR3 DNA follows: TGTGCCAGCAGCCAAGTGGGAGGGGTTGTCGACGAGCAGTACTTC. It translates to CASSQVGGVVDEQYF.

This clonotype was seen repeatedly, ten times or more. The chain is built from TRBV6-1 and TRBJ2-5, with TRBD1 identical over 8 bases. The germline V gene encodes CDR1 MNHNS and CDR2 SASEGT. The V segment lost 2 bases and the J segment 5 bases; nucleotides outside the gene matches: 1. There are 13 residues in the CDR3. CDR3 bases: TGTGCCAGCAGTGAAAGGGACAGGGAGACCCAGTACTTC. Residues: CASSERDRETQYF.

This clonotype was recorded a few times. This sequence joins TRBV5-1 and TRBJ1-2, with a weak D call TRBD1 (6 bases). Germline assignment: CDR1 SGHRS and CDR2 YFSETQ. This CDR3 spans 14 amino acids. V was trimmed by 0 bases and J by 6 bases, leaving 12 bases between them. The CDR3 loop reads CASSLEAGADGYTF. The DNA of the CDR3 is TGCGCCAGCAGCTTGGAGGCGGGGGCGGATGGCTACACCTTC.

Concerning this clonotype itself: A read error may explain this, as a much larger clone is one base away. The CDR3, as DNA: TGTGCCAGCAGCTTAGCGGGCGCGACAGGGGGCAAAACTGAAGCTTTCTTT. As protein: CASSLAGATGGKTEAFF. The V gene is TRBV7-9, the J gene TRBJ1-1; 10 bases map to TRBD1. The CDR3 runs to 17 residues. Germline V gene sequence: CDR1 SEHNR, CDR2 FQNEAQ (reference sequence). Trimming cost V 0 bases and J 5 bases; bases outside gene matches: 9.

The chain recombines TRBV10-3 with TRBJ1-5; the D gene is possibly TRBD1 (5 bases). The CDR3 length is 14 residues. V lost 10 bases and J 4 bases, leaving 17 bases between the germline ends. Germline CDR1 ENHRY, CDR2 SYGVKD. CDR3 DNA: TGTGCCAAACTCCCGCCGGGACGGAATCAGCCCCAGCATTTT. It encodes CAKLPPGRNQPQHF.

CDR3 nucleotides: TGCGCCAGCAGCCAACCTACAGCGGGGGGTGAGGCCCAGCATTTT. Protein: CASSQPTAGGEAQHF. The chain combines TRBV4-1 with TRBJ1-5; D perhaps matches TRBD1 (5 bases). The germline V and J ends were trimmed by 2 bases and 11 bases, with 19 bases remaining between them. Germline CDR1 is MGHRA and CDR2 is YSYEKL. The CDR3 has 15 amino acids.

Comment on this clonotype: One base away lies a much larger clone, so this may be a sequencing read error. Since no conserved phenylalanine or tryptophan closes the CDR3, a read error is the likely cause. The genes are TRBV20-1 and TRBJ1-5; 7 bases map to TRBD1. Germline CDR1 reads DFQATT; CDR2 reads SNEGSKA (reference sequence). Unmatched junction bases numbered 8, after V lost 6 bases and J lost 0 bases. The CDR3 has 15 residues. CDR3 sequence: CSALQRTGSNQPQHL. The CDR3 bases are TGCAGTGCCCTTCAACGGACAGGTAGCAATCAGCCCCAGCATTTG.

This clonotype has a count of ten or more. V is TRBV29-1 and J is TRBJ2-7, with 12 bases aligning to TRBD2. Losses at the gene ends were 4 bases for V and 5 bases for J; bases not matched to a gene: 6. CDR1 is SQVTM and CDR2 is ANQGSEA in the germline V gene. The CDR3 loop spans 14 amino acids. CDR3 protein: CSVGLAGGPHEQYF. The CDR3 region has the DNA TGCAGCGTTGGTCTAGCGGGAGGGCCCCACGAGCAGTACTTC.

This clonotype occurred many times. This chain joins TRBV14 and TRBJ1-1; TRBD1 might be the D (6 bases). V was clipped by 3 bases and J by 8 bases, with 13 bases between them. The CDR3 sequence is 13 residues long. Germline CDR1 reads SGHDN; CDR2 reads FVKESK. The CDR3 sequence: CASSQAHRAEAFF. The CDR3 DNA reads TGTGCCAGCAGCCAGGCCCACAGGGCCGAAGCTTTCTTT.

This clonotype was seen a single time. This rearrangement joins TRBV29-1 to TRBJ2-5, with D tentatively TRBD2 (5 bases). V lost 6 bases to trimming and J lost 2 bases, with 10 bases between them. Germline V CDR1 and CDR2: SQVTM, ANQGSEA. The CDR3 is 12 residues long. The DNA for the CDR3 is TGCAGCGTACGGGGAGTGCAAGAGACCCAGTACTTC. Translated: CSVRGVQETQYF. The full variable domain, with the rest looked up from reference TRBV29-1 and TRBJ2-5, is SAVISQKPSRDICQRGTSLTIQCQVDSQVTMMFWYRQQPGQSLTLIATANQGSEATYESGFVIDKFPISRPNLTFSTLTVSNMSPEDSSIYLCSVRGVQETQYFGPGTRLLVL.

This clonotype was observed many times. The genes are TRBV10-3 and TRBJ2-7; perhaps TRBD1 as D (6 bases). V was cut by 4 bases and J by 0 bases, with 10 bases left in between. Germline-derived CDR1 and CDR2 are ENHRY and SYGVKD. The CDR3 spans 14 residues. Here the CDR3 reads CAISGTDSSYEQYF. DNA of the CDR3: TGTGCCATCAGTGGGACGGACAGCTCCTACGAGCAGTACTTC.

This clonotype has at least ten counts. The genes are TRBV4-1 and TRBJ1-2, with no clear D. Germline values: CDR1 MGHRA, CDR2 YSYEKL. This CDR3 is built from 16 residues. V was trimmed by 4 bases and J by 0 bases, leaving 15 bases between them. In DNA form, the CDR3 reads TGCGCCAGCAGCCCCCCTGCAGCAGCAGCTAACTATGGCTACACCTTC. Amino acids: CASSPPAAAANYGYTF.